These 24 T cell receptor beta chains came from one sample sequenced in a study of CD8 T cells in Susac syndrome. A quantity of about 0.5 to 1 ug RNA underwent reverse transcription using random hexamers. Each CDR3 protein is one row after TCRdb ran MiXCR on the immunoSEQ multiplex PCR reads. The sample has about 300,000 distinct CDR3 sequences, more than 75% seen once. Material: CD8+ T cells from PBMCs. These receptors originate from a human donor with multiple sclerosis.

This clonotype was counted a single time. The chain couples TRBV27 to TRBJ1-1; weak D call: TRBD1 (5 bases). V lost 2 bases and J 12 bases, leaving 13 bases between the germline ends. The germline V gene has CDR1 MNHEY and CDR2 SMNVEV (reference sequence). This CDR3 is 12 amino acids long. The CDR3 coding sequence is TGTGCCAGCAGTTTAATGGGGAGGGGAACTTTCTTT. It specifies CASSLMGRGTFF.

The chain links TRBV29-1 to TRBJ1-2, with 7 bases fitting TRBD1. Germline V gene sequence: CDR1 SQVTM, CDR2 ANQGSEA. Trimming removed 8 bases from V and 5 bases from J; junction bases left unmatched: 5. The CDR3 has 11 amino acids. The CDR3 region has the DNA TGCAGCCTGAGGGACAGTTATGGCTACACCTTC. This gives the protein CSLRDSYGYTF.

The chain uses TRBV21-1 and TRBJ2-1; the D call TRBD2 from the table was never checked on the DNA. TRBV21-1 is reported as a pseudogene. The CDR3 runs to 16 residues. In nucleotides, the CDR3 is TGTGCCAGCAGCCGCATGTGGTCTAGCGGGAGGTATGAGCAGTTCTTC. Amino acids: CASSRMWSSGRYEQFF.

CDR3 sequence (DNA): TGTGCCAGCAGTGAAGCGACAGGGTACAACAATCAGCCCCAGCATTTT. As protein: CASSEATGYNNQPQHF. The genes are TRBV2 and TRBJ1-5, with 7 positions matching TRBD1. The J segment lost 3 bases and the V segment lost 0 bases, leaving 5 bases of the junction unmatched. This CDR3 is built from 16 residues. Germline lookup yields CDR1 SNHLY and CDR2 FYNNEI.

Comment on this clonotype: At one boundary the junction diverges from the germline segment, which might be a read error. The V gene is TRBV7-7, the J gene TRBJ2-1; D may be TRBD2 (6 bases). Germline CDR1 is SSHAT and CDR2 is FNYEAQ (reference sequence). This CDR3 contains 15 residues. CDR3: CASSWRLGAGNEQFF. The CDR3 DNA follows: TGTGCTAGCAGCTGGCGACTAGGGGCTGGGAATGAGCAGTTCTTC.

The chain combines TRBV20-1 with TRBJ2-1; 7 bases map to TRBD2. Germline loops: CDR1 DFQATT, CDR2 SNEGSKA (reference sequence). This CDR3 contains 16 residues. With 2 bases clipped from V and 7 bases from J, the junction kept 14 bases outside the gene matches. This CDR3 reads CSARPATSLSMNEQFF. CDR3 sequence (DNA): TGCAGTGCTAGACCCGCGACTAGCCTTTCGATGAATGAGCAGTTCTTC.

This rearrangement joins TRBV12-5 to TRBJ2-2; no clear D. The V and J ends lost 0 bases and 7 bases respectively, with 3 bases between them. CDR1 LGHNT and CDR2 FRNRAP come from the germline V gene. CDR3 size: 12 residues. CDR3: CASGLVDGELFF. CDR3 bases: TGTGCTAGTGGTTTGGTTGACGGGGAGCTGTTTTTT.

The chain is built from TRBV19 and TRBJ1-1; D possibly corresponds to TRBD1 (5 bases). Looked up from germline, CDR1 is LNHDA and CDR2 is SQIVND (reference sequence). Trimming took 10 bases from V and 1 from J, leaving 10 bases between them. The length of the CDR3 is 12 residues. CDR3 nucleotides: TGTGCCATTAGGGGCGGGAACACTGAAGCTTTCTTT. It is translated as CAIRGGNTEAFF.

The chain employs TRBV10-3 and TRBJ2-7; 9 bases map to TRBD1. CDR1 is ENHRY, CDR2 SYGVKD, per germline. This CDR3 contains 15 residues. Trimming at V came to 6 bases and at J to 0 bases, leaving 6 bases not matched to a gene. CDR3 amino acids: CAISTRDRDSYEQYF. The CDR3 coding sequence is TGTGCCATCAGCACCCGGGACAGGGACTCCTACGAGCAGTACTTC.

The chain joins TRBV11-2 to TRBJ2-1; D assignment may be TRBD1 or TRBD2 (5 bases each). The V gene's germline CDR1 is SGHAT and CDR2 FQNNGV. The V end was cut by 3 bases, the J end by 2 bases, with 14 bases between. This CDR3 contains 16 residues. The CDR3 DNA reads TGTGCCAGCAGCTTTAACCGGGACCTGACCTACAATGAGCAGTTCTTC. It encodes CASSFNRDLTYNEQFF.

The gene calls are TRBV29-1 and TRBJ1-1; D not certain. The CDR3 runs 12 residues. V dropped 5 bases and J dropped 8 bases, with 15 bases sitting between them. From germline, CDR1 is SQVTM and CDR2 ANQGSEA. The CDR3 region is CSVSRGLSEAFF. As DNA, the CDR3 is TGCAGCGTTTCAAGAGGTCTCTCCGAAGCTTTCTTT.

The chain recombines TRBV11-2 with TRBJ2-7; weak D call: TRBD2 (6 bases). The CDR3 length is 15 residues. Trimming left V 5 bases short and J 5 bases short, with 19 bases between. Per the germline V gene, CDR1 is SGHAT and CDR2 is FQNNGV. This CDR3 is CASSAGGLTPNEQYF. CDR3 in DNA: TGTGCCAGCAGCGCCGGGGGACTGACCCCCAACGAGCAGTACTTC.

The V and J genes are TRBV27 and TRBJ2-3; D ambiguous. Per the germline V gene, CDR1 is MNHEY and CDR2 is SMNVEV (reference sequence). The CDR3 is 16 amino acids. V was pared by 1 base and J by 4 bases, with 15 bases between. The CDR3 region is CASSLLASTPPDTQYF. The CDR3 nucleotides read TGTGCCAGCAGTTTATTAGCTTCTACCCCCCCAGATACGCAGTATTTT.

The chain employs TRBV7-9 and TRBJ2-1, with a tentative D call TRBD1 (6 bases). In germline, CDR1 is SEHNR, CDR2 FQNEAQ (reference sequence). The CDR3 extends over 14 amino acids. V was clipped by 4 bases and J by 3 bases, with 10 bases between them. The CDR3 nucleotides are TGTGCCAGCAGCTCAATCAGGGGCTACAATGAGCAGTTCTTC. This translates into CASSSIRGYNEQFF.

CDR3 DNA sequence: TGTGCCAGCAGTGAATCCATCCCGTTCTACGAGCAGTACTTC. Protein: CASSESIPFYEQYF. The chain combines TRBV25-1 with TRBJ2-7; D gene uncertain. Trimming took off 1 base at V and 3 bases at J, with 10 bases between the two ends. The CDR3 totals 14 residues. The germline V gene encodes CDR1 MGHDK and CDR2 SYGVNS.

V and J are TRBV10-3 and TRBJ1-2; no firm D call. Germline values: CDR1 ENHRY, CDR2 SYGVKD. V shed 8 bases and J shed 6 bases, with 16 bases lying between them. The CDR3 runs to 13 residues. The CDR3 here is CAIPSDSEDGYTF. The CDR3 DNA is TGTGCCATCCCTTCAGATTCTGAAGATGGCTACACCTTC.

The rearrangement uses TRBV6-5 and TRBJ2-3; 7 nucleotides line up with TRBD2. The CDR3 totals 18 residues. Germline CDR1 and CDR2: MNHEY and SVGAGI. J was trimmed by 0 bases and V by 4 bases; bases with no gene match: 13. The CDR3 nucleotides read TGTGCCAGCAGTTCCAGACGGCTAGCGGTAATAAGCACAGATACGCAGTATTTT. It encodes CASSSRRLAVISTDTQYF.

The rearrangement links TRBV18 to TRBJ2-3; 14 bases line up with TRBD2. The V gene's germline CDR1 is KGHSH and CDR2 LQKENI. This CDR3 is built from 24 residues. Losses at the gene ends were 3 bases for V and 5 bases for J; bases not matched to a gene: 28. The DNA for the CDR3 is TGTGCCAGCTCACCCGGGGCAGACGTGAACAAGGGGACTAGCGGGAGTAGCAGCGAAGATACGCAGTATTTT. It yields the protein CASSPGADVNKGTSGSSSEDTQYF. Filled out from reference TRBV18 and TRBJ2-3, the complete variable domain reads NAGVMQNPRHLVRRRGQEARLRCSPMKGHSHVYWYRQLPEEGLKFMVYLQKENIIDESGMPKERFSAEFPKEGPSILRIQQVVRGDSAAYFCASSPGADVNKGTSGSSSEDTQYFGPGTRLTVL.

This chain connects TRBV3-1 to TRBJ1-5; no clear D. Trimming removed 0 bases at V and 3 bases at J, with 9 bases between. CDR3 length equals 15 residues. Germline V lookup: CDR1 LGHDT, CDR2 YNNKEL (reference sequence). This chain's CDR3 is CASSQDGRLNQPQHF. DNA for the CDR3: TGTGCCAGCAGCCAAGATGGAAGGCTCAATCAGCCCCAGCATTTT.

This clonotype was seen a few times. The rearrangement links TRBV6-6 to TRBJ2-7; TRBD1 is a possible D gene (6 bases). Germline V gene sequence: CDR1 MNHNY, CDR2 SVGAGI (reference sequence). CDR3 length: 14 amino acids. V lost 2 bases and J 5 bases, leaving 13 bases between the germline ends. This CDR3 is CASSYGASGDEQYF. CDR3 nucleotide sequence: TGTGCCAGCAGTTACGGGGCCTCAGGGGACGAGCAGTACTTC.

This chain uses TRBV6-5 with TRBJ2-2, with 11 bases fitting TRBD2. Germline CDR1 is MNHEY and CDR2 is SVGAGI. Trimming took 2 bases from V and 4 from J; bases not matched to a gene: 3. The CDR3 is made up of 16 amino acids. The chain's CDR3 is CASSYLAGGGTGELFF. CDR3 in DNA: TGTGCCAGCAGTTACCTAGCGGGAGGCGGCACCGGGGAGCTGTTTTTT.

The chain links TRBV27 to TRBJ2-6; D unclear. Trimming removed 5 bases from V and 0 bases from J, with 8 bases in between. This CDR3 has 15 residues. Germline V gene sequence: CDR1 MNHEY, CDR2 SMNVEV (reference sequence). The CDR3 reads CASSPQISGANVLTF. CDR3 sequence (DNA): TGTGCCAGCAGTCCTCAGATCTCTGGGGCCAACGTCCTGACTTTC.

The V and J genes are TRBV20-1 and TRBJ1-2; a weak D match, TRBD1 (5 bases). The CDR3 runs to 17 residues. V was pared by 4 bases and J by 0 bases, with 21 bases between. Per the germline V gene, CDR1 is DFQATT and CDR2 is SNEGSKA (reference sequence). The CDR3 protein is CSAKSPVRVRTNYGYTF. The CDR3 region has the DNA TGCAGTGCTAAGAGCCCTGTCAGGGTTCGGACTAACTATGGCTACACCTTC.

This clonotype was recorded once. This sequence joins TRBV29-1 and TRBJ2-3, with 11 bases fitting TRBD2. The CDR3 runs 16 residues. The germline V gene encodes CDR1 SQVTM and CDR2 ANQGSEA. The J segment lost 2 bases and the V segment lost 2 bases, leaving 6 bases of the junction unmatched. This CDR3 is CSVEPSGRSTTDTQYF. CDR3 nucleotide sequence: TGCAGCGTTGAACCTAGCGGGAGGTCAACCACAGATACGCAGTATTTT.